The present TCR beta chain was sequenced within a study of regulatory dendritic cells for organ transplantation. Study-level findings and limits: Of resting T cell subsets, memory CD8+ had the most alloreactive clonotypes. Memory T cells were less diverse than naive, with memory CD8+ most oligoclonal. Regulatory dendritic cells appeared to expand memory CD8+ clones less than mature ones.

About this clone itself: The antigen remains undetermined.

Sequencing used immunoSEQ multiplex PCR; TCRdb keeps in-frame clones, though not all of them. The data contain tens of thousands of clones, 60% to 80% of them singletons. The receptor comes from a human donor in good health. Material for sequencing was memory CD4+ T cells from blood. Regarding subset: CD45RO+ memory T cells.

The CDR3 region has the DNA TGTGCCAGCAGCGTAGCGGGGGGAATCGAGACCCAGTACTTC. Translating it yields CASSVAGGIETQYF. This chain links TRBV9 with TRBJ2-5; 7 bases agree with TRBD2. The CDR3 totals 14 residues. CDR1 and CDR2 (germline): SGDLS, YYNGEE. The trim removed 0 bases at V and 5 bases at J, leaving 4 bases unmatched.